A single T cell receptor beta chain is shown here with its context. Its antigen is undetermined. This sample stems from a study of shared clonotypes between healthy human individuals. About the study: A couple of female and three male donors aged 18 to 49 were enrolled. Study findings and constraints: For naive CD4 cells, roughly 4.6% of clonotypes were shared across a handful of donors.

Only in-frame clones appear in the TCRdb table, and some are missing; sequencing was by immunoSEQ multiplex PCR. Counted here are 950,000 to 1,100,000 clones, around 82% occurring once; the ten biggest clones make up more than 0.55%. Every one of the donors was a Caucasian adult that lived in Nashville, Tennessee. From CD4+ cells came CD45RA+ naive and CD45RA-negative memory subsets. V shed 7 bases and J shed 0 bases, with 13 bases lying between them. This CDR3 is built from 16 residues. Per the germline V gene, CDR1 is MDHEN and CDR2 is SYDVKM. The TCR sequence derives from a young man in good health. Some clones in this sample may be carry-over from other donors' samples. V gene TRBV28 combines with J gene TRBJ2-6, with D possibly TRBD1 on 6 matching bases. The sample consisted of memory CD4+ T cells from PBMCs. Documented subset: CD45RA-negative fraction. In nucleotides, the CDR3 is TGTGCCAGCATACCGGAAGGGGGCTCTGGGGCCAACGTCCTGACTTTC. It specifies CASIPEGGSGANVLTF.